The 27 T cell receptor beta chains listed next were all sequenced from one sample in a study of breast tumors, draining lymph nodes, adjacent tissues. TCRdb re-called the multiplex PCR reads through MiXCR, storing one row per CDR3 protein. The sample shows about 230,000 distinct CDR3 sequences, roughly 32% of them seen only once. The lymph nodes were axillary draining lymph nodes from breast cancer patients. The sequenced sample was axillary lymph node tissue. The source of these receptors is a female donor with breast cancer. Some clones in this sample may be carry-over from other donors' samples.

As concerns this clonotype: One end of the junction varies from germline; a read error may be responsible. DNA of the CDR3: TGTGCCAGCAGCTTAGTCCTAGACAGGCCCTCTGGGGCCCACGTCCTGACTTTC. It translates to CASSLVLDRPSGAHVLTF. The chain links TRBV7-9 to TRBJ2-6; D perhaps matches TRBD1 (6 bases). Germline V gene data show CDR1 as SEHNR and CDR2 as FQNEAQ (reference sequence). The CDR3 totals 18 residues.

The rearrangement links TRBV16 to TRBJ2-4; 9 bases are a match to TRBD2. Germline CDR1 and CDR2: KGHSY and FQNENV. The V and J ends lost 6 bases and 6 bases, in that order; junction bases with no gene match: 12. The CDR3 has 16 amino acids. The DNA for the CDR3 is TGTGCCAGCAGTGCTTCCATAGCGGGAGTGGTAAACATTCAGTACTTC. As protein: CASSASIAGVVNIQYF. The full variable domain, rest sourced from reference TRBV16 and TRBJ2-4, is GEEVAQTPKHLVRGEGQKAKLYCAPIKGHSYVFWYQQVLKNEFKFLISFQNENVFDETGMPKERFSAKCLPNSPCSLEIQATKLEDSAVYFCASSASIAGVVNIQYFGAGTRLSVL.

This clonotype has a count of ten or more. The rearrangement uses TRBV20-1 and TRBJ2-1, with TRBD1 matching over 7 bases. The V gene end was trimmed by 4 bases and the J gene end by 6 bases; junction bases not matched to a gene: 3. The V gene's germline CDR1 is DFQATT and CDR2 SNEGSKA (reference sequence). This CDR3 has 12 amino acids. For the CDR3, the DNA is TGCAGTGCTACAGGGGGTCTCAATGAGCAGTTCTTC. Protein: CSATGGLNEQFF.

This clonotype was counted a few times. The V and J genes are TRBV5-1 and TRBJ1-1, with D uncertain. V gave up 6 bases and J gave up 8 bases, with 23 bases separating them. Looked up from germline, CDR1 is SGHRS and CDR2 is YFSETQ. This CDR3 comprises 15 residues. DNA of the CDR3: TGCGCCAGCACCCTCCAAGGCGGGATCGGCGGGGAAGCTTTCTTT. Amino acids: CASTLQGGIGGEAFF.

V and J are TRBV20-1 and TRBJ2-1, with D maybe TRBD2 (6 bases). V was cut by 3 bases and J by 8 bases, with 11 bases left in between. The germline V gene encodes CDR1 DFQATT and CDR2 SNEGSKA (reference sequence). The CDR3 covers 12 residues. The CDR3: CSARQWGDEQFF. The CDR3, as DNA: TGCAGTGCTAGGCAGTGGGGGGATGAGCAGTTCTTC.

This clonotype appeared many times. The rearrangement uses TRBV5-8 and TRBJ2-6; a possible D gene is TRBD1 (5 bases). CDR1 SGHTS and CDR2 YDEGEE come from the germline V gene. This CDR3 is built from 17 residues. V was cut by 4 bases and J by 4 bases, with 18 bases left in between. DNA for the CDR3: TGTGCCAGCAGCAGTTCCAGGGAAAGGCTCGGGGCCAACGTCCTGACTTTC. It translates to CASSSSRERLGANVLTF.

This clonotype occurred many times. A much bigger clone sits one base away, suggesting this may be a read error. The chain is built from TRBV7-2 and TRBJ2-5; 9 nucleotides line up with TRBD1. Germline V gene sequence: CDR1 SGHTA, CDR2 FQGNSA. The CDR3 has 15 residues. Here the CDR3 reads CASTIPGQGQGTQHF. CDR3 sequence (DNA): TGTGCCAGCACCATACCGGGACAGGGTCAAGGGACCCAGCACTTC.

This clonotype was counted at least ten times. This chain joins TRBV19 and TRBJ2-5; D not certain. CDR3 size: 16 residues. The V end lost 1 base, the J end lost 0 bases, and 12 bases lay between the germline ends. Looked up from germline, CDR1 is LNHDA and CDR2 is SQIVND (reference sequence). Here the CDR3 DNA reads TGTGCCAGTAGTATAGGGTCAGAAAGGTACCAAGAGACCCAGTACTTC. Translation: CASSIGSERYQETQYF.

The CDR3 nucleotides read TGCGCCAGCAGTGTTACAGGGGCGGATATTAATGAAAAACTGTTTTTT. It codes for CASSVTGADINEKLFF. The V and J genes are TRBV10-2 and TRBJ1-4, with 7 nucleotides matching TRBD1. CDR1 is WSHSY and CDR2 is SAAADI in the germline V gene. The CDR3 has 16 amino acids. V was clipped by 4 bases and J by 4 bases; unmatched bases: 9.

This clonotype came up many times. CDR3 sequence reads: CASSLDPIQPQHF. The CDR3, as DNA: TGCGCCAGCAGCTTGGACCCGATTCAGCCCCAGCATTTT. The chain employs TRBV5-1 and TRBJ1-5; D gene unclear. CDR1 is SGHRS and CDR2 is YFSETQ in the germline V gene. V gave up 0 bases and J gave up 6 bases, with 7 bases separating them. This CDR3 comprises 13 residues.

This clonotype was detected many times. The V and J genes are TRBV2 and TRBJ1-6; TRBD1 is a possible D gene (6 bases). Germline V gene data show CDR1 as SNHLY and CDR2 as FYNNEI. The V end was cut by 6 bases, the J end by 9 bases, with 15 bases between. The CDR3 is made up of 14 amino acids. The CDR3 sequence: CASRPTGFSSPLHF. CDR3 nucleotides: TGTGCCAGCAGACCGACAGGTTTCAGTTCACCCCTCCACTTT.

This clonotype showed up many times. The V gene is TRBV6-4, the J gene TRBJ1-2; TRBD1 matches 7 bases. The trim removed 7 bases at V and 7 bases at J, leaving 18 bases unmatched. CDR3 length: 16 amino acids. CDR1 MRHNA and CDR2 SNTAGT come from the germline V gene. Here the CDR3 DNA reads TGTGCCAGCACCCCCGCTGGGGTAACAGGGGAATCTGGCTACACCTTC. Translation: CASTPAGVTGESGYTF.

This clonotype has more than one count but fewer than ten. DNA for the CDR3: TGCAGCGTTAAGGGGTTGGAGAACACCGGGGAGCTGTTTTTT. It codes for CSVKGLENTGELFF. This chain links TRBV29-1 with TRBJ2-2, with TRBD1 as a possible D gene (5 bases). V lost 5 bases and J 1 base, leaving 11 bases between the germline ends. Germline CDR1 reads SQVTM; CDR2 reads ANQGSEA. CDR3 size: 14 residues.

This clonotype was counted many times. This chain connects TRBV9 to TRBJ2-7; 8 positions match TRBD1. Germline V CDR1 and CDR2: SGDLS, YYNGEE. The CDR3 length is 14 residues. V trimming: 4 bases; J trimming: 2 bases; junction bases outside the gene matches: 5. The CDR3 nucleotides are TGTGCCAGCAGCCCAGGACAGGGCGCCTACGAGCAGTACTTC. It is translated as CASSPGQGAYEQYF.

This clonotype has ten or more counts. The J gene is TRBJ1-3, the V gene TRBV5-1, with a tentative D call TRBD1 (5 bases). CDR3 length equals 16 residues. The V and J ends lost 0 bases and 2 bases respectively, with 12 bases between them. The germline CDR1 and CDR2 sequences are SGHRS and YFSETQ. This CDR3 reads CASSLEVSGAGNTIYF. CDR3 coding DNA: TGCGCCAGCAGCTTGGAGGTTTCGGGGGCTGGAAACACCATATATTTT.

The chain links TRBV9 to TRBJ1-5; D not certain. The CDR3 spans 11 residues. Germline V gene data show CDR1 as SGDLS and CDR2 as YYNGEE. The V and J ends lost 0 bases and 13 bases respectively, with 8 bases between them. This CDR3 reads CASSVDSGQHF. CDR3 nucleotides: TGTGCCAGCAGCGTAGACAGCGGGCAGCATTTT.

In this sample, this clonotype turned up many times. The chain recombines TRBV6-5 with TRBJ1-3; possibly TRBD1 for D (5 bases). V shed 7 bases and J shed 0 bases, with 7 bases lying between them. Germline lookup yields CDR1 MNHEY and CDR2 SVGAGI. CDR3 length: 13 amino acids. CDR3 residues: CASTGGSGNTIYF. The CDR3 DNA reads TGTGCCAGCACCGGGGGCTCTGGAAACACCATATATTTT.

Worth noting for this clonotype: One junction end disagrees with the germline gene, perhaps due to a read error. V and J are TRBV9 and TRBJ2-1; TRBD2 matches at 7 bases. CDR1 SGDLS and CDR2 YYNGEE come from the germline V gene. The CDR3 runs 14 residues. The CDR3 sequence is CASSVRLAGDEQSF. The CDR3 DNA sequence: TGTGCCAGCAGCGTAAGACTAGCTGGGGATGAGCAGTCCTTC. The full variable domain, with the rest looked up from reference TRBV9 and TRBJ2-1, is DSGVTQTPKHLITATGQRVTLRCSPRSGDLSVYWYQQSLDQGLQFLIQYYNGEERAKGNILERFSAQQFPDLHSELNLSSLELGDSALYFCASSVRLAGDEQSFGPGTRLTVL.

This clonotype was observed at least ten times. V gene TRBV6-5 combines with J gene TRBJ2-2, with TRBD2 identical over 9 bases. The CDR3 runs to 17 residues. Germline V gene data show CDR1 as MNHEY and CDR2 as SVGAGI. V lost 6 bases, J lost 3 bases, and 11 bases stayed unmatched. CDR3 region: CASSLTGTSFYTGELFF. The DNA for the CDR3 is TGTGCCAGCAGCCTTACCGGGACTAGCTTCTACACCGGGGAGCTGTTTTTT.

This clonotype was observed at least ten times. CDR3 residues: CASSRLAGTDTQYF. The DNA of the CDR3 is TGCGCCAGCAGCCGGCTAGCCGGCACAGATACGCAGTATTTT. This rearrangement joins TRBV4-1 to TRBJ2-3, with D maybe TRBD2 (5 bases). Germline CDR1 MGHRA, CDR2 YSYEKL. Trimming left V 4 bases short and J 1 base short, with 9 bases between. This CDR3 is 14 amino acids long.

Ten or more counts support this clonotype. The chain joins TRBV19 to TRBJ2-5; TRBD2 aligns across 8 bases. Germline-derived CDR1 and CDR2 are LNHDA and SQIVND (reference sequence). V was pared by 9 bases and J by 0 bases, with 6 bases of the junction left unmatched. This CDR3 contains 14 residues. The CDR3 loop is CASTSGMYQETQYF. CDR3 DNA: TGTGCCAGCACTAGCGGAATGTACCAAGAGACCCAGTACTTC.

This clonotype was picked up many times. The genes are TRBV29-1 and TRBJ2-4, with D perhaps matching TRBD2 (6 bases). This CDR3 has 14 amino acids. V was trimmed by 3 bases and J by 0 bases, leaving 9 bases between them. CDR1 and CDR2 from the germline V gene are SQVTM and ANQGSEA. The CDR3 loop reads CSVEGTEAKNIQYF. In DNA form, the CDR3 reads TGCAGCGTTGAGGGGACTGAAGCCAAAAACATTCAGTACTTC.

As for this clonotype: At one of its ends the junction is not consistent with the germline gene, which may arise from a read error. The rearrangement uses TRBV5-1 and TRBJ2-5; a weak D match, TRBD2 (7 bases). Germline V CDR1 and CDR2: SGHRS, YFSETQ. The CDR3 contains 14 residues. In DNA, the CDR3 is TGCGCCAGCAGCTCCCCGGGGGGACAAGACACCCAGTACTTC. This codes for CASSSPGGQDTQYF.

Comment on this clonotype: A junction boundary mismatches the germline segment, possibly from a read error. This chain joins TRBV9 and TRBJ2-1; 11 bases are a match to TRBD2. CDR3 length equals 16 residues. Per the germline V gene, CDR1 is SGDLS and CDR2 is YYNGEE. CDR3 coding DNA: TGTGTCAGCAGCTTCACTAGCGGGGGTTCCTACAATGAGCAGTTCTTC. Translating it yields CVSSFTSGGSYNEQFF.

This clonotype came up many times. The chain combines TRBV7-9 with TRBJ2-5; D gene unclear. CDR3 length: 12 residues. Trimming removed 3 bases from V and 5 bases from J, with 7 bases in between. CDR1 and CDR2 (germline): SEHNR, FQNEAQ (reference sequence). The CDR3 loop reads CASSFGVETQYF. The CDR3 DNA reads as TGTGCCAGCAGCTTTGGCGTGGAGACCCAGTACTTC.

This clonotype showed up many times. The junction differs from germline at one of its ends, possibly a read error. The genes are TRBV7-2 and TRBJ2-5; D call uncertain. This CDR3 contains 13 residues. The V gene's germline CDR1 is SGHTA and CDR2 FQGNSA. The CDR3 bases are TGTGCCAGCAGCTTGGGGATGCAAGAGGCCCAGTACTTC. This codes for CASSLGMQEAQYF.

About this clonotype: A much larger clone lies one base from this, so it may be a read error. This chain's CDR3 is CASSDPTPRSYNEQSF. CDR3 in DNA: TGTGCCAGCAGTGATCCCACCCCTAGGTCCTACAATGAGCAGTCCTTC. V and J are TRBV6-1 and TRBJ2-1; the D is unclear. The CDR3 is made up of 16 amino acids. Germline V CDR1 and CDR2: MNHNS, SASEGT.